A single sample is the source of the 7 T cell receptor beta chains below, sequenced in a study of blood T cell repertoires in COVID-19 (dated by TCRdb to about 2020). Library construction relied on the immunoSEQ multiplex PCR assay. The clones in this table, taken by TCRdb from immuneACCESS, are in-frame only. Not every clone is retained; where verified, under half of the shortfall comes from an unresolved V gene, and the cause of the rest is unknown. This sample holds over 200,000 clones; approximately 91% were observed only once. The top ten clonotypes cover around 0.7% of the sample. Specimen: peripheral blood. All receptors come from a human donor in a cohort sampled during active COVID-19.

The chain combines TRBV18 with TRBJ1-1; 8 bases are a match to TRBD1. The V gene's germline CDR1 is KGHSH and CDR2 LQKENI. Trimming took 6 bases from V and 5 from J; bases not matched to a gene: 5. The CDR3 covers 13 residues. The CDR3, as DNA: TGTGCCAGCTCGGCCCAGGGGGCAACTGAAGCTTTCTTT. The encoded protein is CASSAQGATEAFF.

J is TRBJ2-2 and V is TRBV7-3; TRBD1 aligns across 10 bases. Trimming removed 5 bases from V and 7 bases from J; junction bases left unmatched: 10. CDR3 length: 16 residues. CDR1 and CDR2 (germline): SGHTA, FQGTGA. The CDR3 region has the DNA TGTGCCAGCAGCGACCTGACAGGGGGCACGGGCGGGGAGCTGTTTTTT. It codes for CASSDLTGGTGGELFF. The whole variable domain, filled in from reference TRBV7-3 and TRBJ2-2, reads GAGVSQTPSNKVTEKGKYVELRCDPISGHTALYWYRQSLGQGPEFLIYFQGTGAADDSGLPNDRFFAVRPEGSVSTLKIQRTERGDSAVYLCASSDLTGGTGGELFFGEGSRLTVL.

The chain uses TRBV6-6 and TRBJ1-6, with TRBD1 matching 11 bases. CDR3 size: 14 residues. Looked up from germline, CDR1 is MNHNY and CDR2 is SVGAGI (reference sequence). V shed 6 bases and J 9 bases; nucleotides not matched to a gene: 4. The CDR3 coding sequence is TGTGCCAGCAGCCCGGGACAGGGGGGTTCACCCCTCCACTTT. It encodes CASSPGQGGSPLHF.

The J gene is TRBJ2-2, the V gene TRBV4-3; 8 nucleotides agree with TRBD2. V lost 0 bases and J lost 6; bases outside the gene matches: 6. Germline V lookup: CDR1 LGHNA, CDR2 YSLEER. This CDR3 spans 16 amino acids. CDR3 protein: CASSQDLRGVPGELFF. In DNA form, the CDR3 reads TGCGCCAGCAGCCAAGATTTGCGGGGGGTCCCCGGGGAGCTGTTTTTT.

V gene TRBV29-1 combines with J gene TRBJ2-4, with D maybe TRBD1 (6 bases). CDR3 size: 15 residues. V was cut by 4 bases and J by 1 base, with 14 bases left in between. Germline V CDR1 and CDR2: SQVTM, ANQGSEA. The CDR3 here is CSVVGQYEAKNIQYF. The CDR3 DNA is TGCAGCGTTGTTGGACAGTACGAGGCCAAAAACATTCAGTACTTC.

The chain has TRBV6-4 and TRBJ2-1; D perhaps matches TRBD2 (6 bases). There are 16 residues in the CDR3. Between the trimmed V and J ends, which lost 6 bases and 3 bases, there was a span of 18 bases. CDR1 is MRHNA, CDR2 SNTAGT, per germline. As DNA, the CDR3 is TGTGCCAGCAGCGCCCGTGGTAGCGGTTACTACAATGAGCAGTTCTTC. This gives the protein CASSARGSGYYNEQFF.

This chain links TRBV19 with TRBJ2-7; 9 bases match TRBD1. The CDR3 is made up of 14 amino acids. Trimming took 6 bases from V and 6 from J; bases not matched to a gene: 9. CDR1 LNHDA and CDR2 SQIVND come from the germline V gene (reference sequence). The CDR3 coding sequence is TGTGCCAGTAGACAGAGCGGACAGGGGTCCGAGCAGTACTTC. Translation gives CASRQSGQGSEQYF.